The 10 T cell receptor beta chains presented below share a single source sample, sequenced in a study of blood T cell repertoires in COVID-19 (dated by TCRdb to 2020 to 2022). Library generation was performed with the immunoSEQ multiplex PCR assay. In TCRdb, the immuneACCESS table is reduced to in-frame sequences with V and J assigned. These tables do not hold every clone; where another copy was compared, an unresolved V gene accounts for under half, and the others remain unexplained. This sample comprises approximately 130,000 clones, approximately 86% of them detected only once. Approximately 2.2% of the sample rests with the top ten. The sample comprised PBMCs or T cells enriched from blood (not recorded which). These receptor sequences come from a woman aged 50 to 60 who had recovered from COVID-19.

The chain uses TRBV6-2 or TRBV6-3 and TRBJ1-2; D possibly corresponds to TRBD1 (5 bases). V was cut by 6 bases and J by 4 bases, with 12 bases left in between. The CDR3 covers 13 residues. Germline values: CDR1 MNHEY, CDR2 SVGEGT. CDR3 bases: TGTGCCAGCAGCATACAGGCAATCTATGGCTACACCTTC. Translated: CASSIQAIYGYTF.

V gene TRBV6-5 combines with J gene TRBJ1-5, with TRBD1 as a possible D gene (5 bases). Per germline, CDR1 MNHEY and CDR2 SVGAGI. This CDR3 is 13 amino acids long. V was shortened by 6 bases and J by 6 bases, with 12 bases between the two germline ends. The CDR3 spells CASSSRAGQPQHF. In DNA form, the CDR3 reads TGTGCCAGCAGCTCCAGGGCAGGTCAGCCCCAGCATTTT.

This chain connects TRBV7-2 to TRBJ2-1; possibly TRBD2 for D (6 bases). The CDR3 is made up of 15 amino acids. CDR1 and CDR2 (germline): SGHTA, FQGNSA. Trimming took off 1 base at V and 2 bases at J, with 9 bases between the two ends. CDR3 loop: CASSLDGGTYNEQFF. The CDR3 region has the DNA TGTGCCAGCAGCTTAGACGGGGGAACCTACAATGAGCAGTTCTTC.

V is TRBV5-5 and J is TRBJ2-1; 10 nucleotides line up with TRBD2. In germline, CDR1 is SGHKS, CDR2 YYEKEE (reference sequence). The V gene end was trimmed by 2 bases and the J gene end by 7 bases; junction bases not matched to a gene: 6. The CDR3 runs to 15 residues. The CDR3, as DNA: TGTGCCAGCAGCTTAGTCGGGACTAGCGAGAATGAGCAGTTCTTC. Translated: CASSLVGTSENEQFF.

V gene TRBV12-3 or TRBV12-4 combines with J gene TRBJ2-7; tentative D call: TRBD1 (6 bases). V shed 4 bases and J shed 2 bases, with 9 bases lying between them. The CDR3 spans 13 residues. The CDR3, as DNA: TGTGCCAGCAGTTGGGGGACAACCTACGAGCAGTACTTC. This sequence encodes CASSWGTTYEQYF.

The V and J genes are TRBV15 and TRBJ2-7; D not resolved. CDR3 length: 15 amino acids. Between the trimmed V and J ends, which lost 0 bases and 2 bases, there was a span of 11 bases. The germline CDR1 and CDR2 sequences are LNHNV and YYDKDF (reference sequence). In DNA, the CDR3 is TGTGCCACCAGCAGAGATGCACAGAAAACCTACGAGCAGTACTTC. Residues: CATSRDAQKTYEQYF.

This clone occurred once. The chain's CDR3 is CASSLAPPGQFNTEAFF. In DNA, the CDR3 is TGTGCCAGCAGCTTAGCCCCGCCTGGACAGTTCAACACTGAAGCTTTCTTT. This chain links TRBV7-6 with TRBJ1-1, with TRBD1 as a possible D gene (6 bases). V was trimmed by 0 bases and J by 2 bases, leaving 16 bases between them. Per the germline V gene, CDR1 is SGHVS and CDR2 is FNYEAQ. The CDR3 totals 17 residues. The whole variable domain, remainder taken from reference TRBV7-6 and TRBJ1-1, is GAGVSQSPRYKVTKRGQDVALRCDPISGHVSLYWYRQALGQGPEFLTYFNYEAQQDKSGLPNDRFSAERPEGSISTLTIQRTEQRDSAMYRCASSLAPPGQFNTEAFFGQGTRLTVV.

The chain joins TRBV5-1 to TRBJ1-1; 7 bases agree with TRBD1. The CDR3 totals 15 residues. The ends lost 4 bases at V and 6 bases at J; junction bases unmatched: 12. The germline V gene has CDR1 SGHRS and CDR2 YFSETQ. CDR3 sequence reads: CASSLGDSINPEAFF. CDR3 nucleotides: TGCGCCAGCAGCCTCGGGGACAGTATTAACCCTGAAGCTTTCTTT.

The rearrangement links TRBV10-3 to TRBJ1-5; D is possibly TRBD1 (5 bases). Germline V gene sequence: CDR1 ENHRY, CDR2 SYGVKD. The CDR3 has 16 amino acids. With 0 bases removed from V and 1 base from J, the gap between germline ends came to 10 bases. CDR3 residues: CAISESGHLSNQPQHF. The CDR3 DNA sequence: TGTGCCATCAGTGAGTCCGGACACCTGAGCAATCAGCCCCAGCATTTT.

This chain links TRBV6-6 with TRBJ1-6, with no clear D. Germline V CDR1 and CDR2: MNHNY, SVGAGI (reference sequence). Between the trimmed V and J ends, which lost 0 bases and 12 bases, there was a span of 9 bases. This CDR3 comprises 13 residues. CDR3 in amino acids: CASSYSTEKPLHF. DNA for the CDR3: TGTGCCAGCAGTTACTCGACGGAGAAACCCCTCCACTTT.